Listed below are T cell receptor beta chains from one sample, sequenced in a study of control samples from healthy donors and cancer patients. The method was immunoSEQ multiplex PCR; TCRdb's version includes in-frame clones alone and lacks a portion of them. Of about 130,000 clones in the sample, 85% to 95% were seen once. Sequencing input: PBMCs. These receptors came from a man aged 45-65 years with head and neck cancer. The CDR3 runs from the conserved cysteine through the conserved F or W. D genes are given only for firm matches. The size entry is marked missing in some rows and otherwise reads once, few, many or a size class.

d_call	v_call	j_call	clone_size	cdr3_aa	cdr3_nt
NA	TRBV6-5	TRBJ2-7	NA	CASQNPYEQYF	TGTGCCAGTCAGAACCCCTACGAGCAGTACTTC
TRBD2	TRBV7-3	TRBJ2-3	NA	CASSRAGDTDTQYF	TGTGCCAGCAGCCGGGCGGGGGACACAGATACGCAGTATTTT
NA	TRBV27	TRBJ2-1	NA	CASSQPPRGAYNEQFF	TGTGCCAGCAGTCAGCCACCTCGGGGGGCGTACAATGAGCAGTTCTTC
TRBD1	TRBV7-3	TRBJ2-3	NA	CASSRQGQGQGTDTQYF	TGTGCCAGCAGCCGCCAAGGACAGGGGCAAGGCACAGATACGCAGTATTTT
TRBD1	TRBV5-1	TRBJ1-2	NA	CASSLTRQGLNTF	TGCGCCAGCAGCCTGACGAGACAGGGGTTGAACACCTTC
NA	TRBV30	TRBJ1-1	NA	CAWSRTEAFF	TGTGCCTGGTCAAGAACTGAAGCTTTCTTT
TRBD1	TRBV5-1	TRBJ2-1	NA	CASSLVPGQLNEQFF	TGCGCCAGCAGCTTGGTCCCGGGACAGCTCAATGAGCAGTTCTTC
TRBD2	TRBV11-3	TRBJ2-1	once	CASSLGGGRYNEQFF	TGTGCCAGCAGCTTGGGCGGGGGGAGGTACAATGAGCAGTTCTTC
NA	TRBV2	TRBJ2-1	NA	CASSPRIYNEQFF	TGTGCCAGCAGTCCCCGCATCTACAATGAGCAGTTCTTC
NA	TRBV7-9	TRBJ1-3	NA	CASPWADGNTIYF	TGTGCCAGCCCCTGGGCGGACGGAAACACCATATATTTT
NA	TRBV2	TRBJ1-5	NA	CASSEDTRPKPQHF	TGTGCCAGCAGTGAAGACACCCGCCCGAAGCCCCAGCATTTT
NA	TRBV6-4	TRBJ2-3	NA	CASSRQGKDTQYF	TGTGCCAGCAGTCGGCAGGGCAAAGATACGCAGTATTTT
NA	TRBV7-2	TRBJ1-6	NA	CASSLKGGGANSPLHF	TGTGCCAGCAGCTTAAAGGGCGGGGGGGCCAATTCACCCCTCCACTTT
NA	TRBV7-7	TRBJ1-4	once	CASSLAGDEKLFF	TGTGCCAGCAGCTTAGCAGGGGATGAAAAACTGTTTTTT
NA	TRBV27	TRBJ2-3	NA	CASTLLPGLSTDTQYF	TGTGCCAGCACCTTATTGCCAGGGTTGAGCACAGATACGCAGTATTTT
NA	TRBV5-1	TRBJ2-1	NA	CASSPGDNEQFF	TGCGCCAGCAGCCCCGGGGATAATGAGCAGTTCTTC